This T cell receptor beta chain was recovered during a study of CD8 T cells in ankylosing spondylitis (dated by TCRdb to 2015 to 2018). Concerning the study at large: T cell receptor beta repertoires were profiled in healthy donors and ankylosing spondylitis patients so that disease-linked TCR variants could be found. The full study cohort comprised 25 ankylosing spondylitis patients and 85 to 120 healthy donors. Peripheral blood samples were taken, and synovial fluid was additionally collected from ankylosing spondylitis patients. On the study overall, not on this receptor specifically: A TCR beta motif of fewer than 10 highly homologous amino acid variants appeared characteristic of blood from ankylosing spondylitis patients. A CD8+ phenotype was shown by the disease-linked clones, which were found at relatively low frequencies in peripheral blood. Some motif variants had previously been reported in the synovial fluid and blood of reactive arthritis patients, which suggests shared mechanisms of disease initiation. According to the report, matched synovial fluid samples from ankylosing spondylitis patients were significantly enriched for the disease-linked clones.

This clonotype appeared a few times. The target of this receptor is not known. Nothing much larger sits one base from this clone, and base qualities are not available. The germline V and J ends show losses of 7 bases and 5 bases respectively, and no gene match explains 12 bases of the junction. The CDR3 runs 16 residues from the cysteine to the phenylalanine. Only the CDR3 portion is preserved as DNA: 48 bases, with reading frame beginning at the first base. The germline V gene sets CDR1 to MNHEY and CDR2 to SVGAGI. The instrument was an Illumina HiSeq 2500. TCR beta libraries were prepared by quantitative 5'-RACE with molecular barcodes. On the authors' methods: A new computational method, built on a probabilistic model of VDJ rearrangement, was used to identify disease-linked TCR variants. TCRdb passed the public sequencing reads through fastp at Q25 and MiXCR, retaining productive beta sequences. Rows with a matching CDR3 protein are joined into one entry that keeps the most common DNA and genes. The V and J calls shown here were made by TCRdb, not taken from the authors' results. In this sample the table shows 750,000 to 850,000 distinct CDR3 sequences, about 12% of which occur a single time. The ten largest account for more than 0.5% of the sample.

Material for sequencing was blood, either unsorted or a sorted T cell fraction (not recorded which). The origin of this receptor is a male donor with ankylosing spondylitis. Recombination linked TRBV6-5 to TRBJ2-3; 10 bases in the junction line up with TRBD2. The CDR3 here reads CASIISGGAVGDTQYF. The sequence in DNA is TGTGCCAGCATTATAAGCGGGGGGGCCGTTGGAGATACGCAGTATTTT.